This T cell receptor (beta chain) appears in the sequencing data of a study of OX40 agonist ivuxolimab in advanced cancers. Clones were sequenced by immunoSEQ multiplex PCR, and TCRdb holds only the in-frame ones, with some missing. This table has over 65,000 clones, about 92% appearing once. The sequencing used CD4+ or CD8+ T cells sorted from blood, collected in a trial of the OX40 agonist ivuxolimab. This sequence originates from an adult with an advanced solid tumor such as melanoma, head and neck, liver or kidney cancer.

CDR3 residues: CASSRTGNTGELFF. The CDR3 DNA follows: TGTGCCAGCAGCAGGACAGGGAACACCGGGGAGCTGTTTTTT. This rearrangement joins TRBV27 to TRBJ2-2; 7 bases fit TRBD1. Germline CDR1 reads MNHEY; CDR2 reads SMNVEV (reference sequence). V shed 6 bases and J 1 base; nucleotides not matched to a gene: 2. The CDR3 totals 14 residues.